Listed below are T cell receptor beta chains from one sample, sequenced in a study of OX40 agonist ivuxolimab in advanced cancers. Profiled with immunoSEQ multiplex PCR; TCRdb holds only in-frame clones, not every one. Among roughly 67,000 clones listed, 80% to 85% were seen once. Material: CD4+ or CD8+ T cells sorted from blood, obtained in a trial of the OX40 agonist ivuxolimab. These receptors all stem from an adult with an advanced solid tumor such as melanoma, head and neck, liver or kidney cancer. Each CDR3 is given with its conserved first and last residue. D genes are given only for firm matches. Size is stated for part of the rows, as once, few or many counts, or as a class when the clone is expanded.

CDR3aa | CDR3nt | j_gene | abundance | d_gene | v_gene | len
CASSLESGRASGNTIYF | TGCGCCAGCAGCTTGGAGTCCGGCAGGGCATCCGGAAACACCATATATTTT | TRBJ1-3 | - | - | TRBV5-1 | 17
CASSPRGQGDQPQHF | TGTGCCAGCAGTCCTCGCGGACAGGGAGATCAGCCCCAGCATTTT | TRBJ1-5 | - | TRBD1 | TRBV28 | 15
CASSLMSVSYEQYF | TGTGCCAGCAGCTTGATGAGCGTCTCCTACGAGCAGTACTTC | TRBJ2-7 | - | - | TRBV5-4 | 14
CASSLDTGRSNTEAFF | TGCGCCAGCAGCCTCGATACAGGTAGATCGAACACTGAAGCTTTCTTT | TRBJ1-1 | - | - | TRBV4-1 | 16
CASSSRQGQETQYF | TGTGCCAGCAGCTCTAGACAGGGCCAAGAGACCCAGTACTTC | TRBJ2-5 | - | TRBD1 | TRBV11-3 | 14
CASSLEPPSNTQYF | TGCGCCAGCAGCTTGGAGCCTCCCTCCAATACGCAGTATTTT | TRBJ2-3 | - | - | TRBV5-1 | 14
CASSQSTGMAEETQYF | TGTGCCAGCAGCCAGTCGACAGGGATGGCGGAAGAGACCCAGTACTTC | TRBJ2-5 | - | TRBD1 | TRBV5-4 | 16
CASSSGQGTDTQYF | TGCGCCAGCAGCTCCGGACAGGGCACAGATACGCAGTATTTT | TRBJ2-3 | - | TRBD1 | TRBV5-1 | 14
CASTLTGGISFSNQPQHF | TGTGCCAGTACCCTAACAGGGGGCATTTCATTTAGCAATCAGCCCCAGCATTTT | TRBJ1-5 | - | TRBD1 | TRBV19 | 18
CASPGQLYNEQFF | TGTGCCAGCCCGGGACAGCTCTACAATGAGCAGTTCTTC | TRBJ2-1 | - | TRBD1 | TRBV28 | 13
CASSLNRKETQYF | TGTGCCAGCAGTTTAAACAGAAAAGAGACCCAGTACTTC | TRBJ2-5 | - | - | TRBV28 | 13
CASSLDIRDTQYF | TGTGCCAGCAGCTTGGACATTAGAGATACGCAGTATTTT | TRBJ2-3 | - | - | TRBV5-8 | 13
CASSERRGQRTASNEQFF | TGTGCCAGCAGTGAAAGAAGAGGACAGCGTACAGCCTCCAATGAGCAGTTCTTC | TRBJ2-1 | - | - | TRBV6-1 | 18
CASTALDPGGYGYTF | TGTGCCAGCACTGCCTTAGACCCGGGGGGCTATGGCTACACCTTC | TRBJ1-2 | - | - | TRBV28 | 15
CASTLTVDGYTF | TGTGCCAGCACGCTGACGGTGGATGGCTACACCTTC | TRBJ1-2 | once | - | TRBV6-1 | 12
CASRRRDDNTEAFF | TGTGCCAGCAGGCGCCGGGACGACAACACTGAAGCTTTCTTT | TRBJ1-1 | - | - | TRBV6-4 | 14
CASSEEGLRSSTQYF | TGTGCCAGCAGTGAAGAAGGCCTGCGGAGCTCGACCCAGTACTTC | TRBJ2-5 | - | - | TRBV2 | 15
CASSLGGQGWEKLFF | TGTGCCAGCAGCTTAGGTGGACAGGGATGGGAAAAACTGTTTTTT | TRBJ1-4 | - | TRBD1 | TRBV7-9 | 15
CASSPDRQETQYF | TGTGCCAGCTCACCGGACAGACAAGAGACCCAGTACTTC | TRBJ2-5 | once | - | TRBV18 | 13
CASSLQGTGEQYF | TGTGCCAGCAGTTTACAGGGCACGGGCGAGCAGTACTTC | TRBJ2-7 | - | - | TRBV27 | 13